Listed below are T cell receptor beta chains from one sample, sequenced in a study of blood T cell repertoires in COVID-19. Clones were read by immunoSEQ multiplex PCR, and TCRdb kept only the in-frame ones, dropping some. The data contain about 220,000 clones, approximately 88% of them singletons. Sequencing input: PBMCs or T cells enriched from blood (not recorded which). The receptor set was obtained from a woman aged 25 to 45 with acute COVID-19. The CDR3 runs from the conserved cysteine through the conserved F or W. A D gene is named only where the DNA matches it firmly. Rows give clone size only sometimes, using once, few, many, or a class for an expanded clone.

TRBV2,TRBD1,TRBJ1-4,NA,CAGGQGERNNEKLFF,TGTGCCGGAGGACAGGGAGAAAGGAATAATGAAAAACTGTTTTTT
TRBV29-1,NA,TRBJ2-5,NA,CSGEGTFGTQYF,TGCAGCGGTGAAGGGACTTTCGGGACCCAGTACTTC
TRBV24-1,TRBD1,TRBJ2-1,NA,CATSDLWDSVSSYNEQFF,TGTGCCACCAGTGATTTATGGGACAGTGTGAGCTCCTACAATGAGCAGTTCTTC
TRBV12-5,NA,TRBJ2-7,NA,CASGLDQGYEQYF,TGTGCTAGTGGTTTGGATCAGGGGTACGAGCAGTACTTC
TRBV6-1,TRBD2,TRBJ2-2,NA,CASSESFWTSATGELFF,TGTGCCAGCAGTGAATCTTTTTGGACTAGCGCCACCGGGGAGCTGTTTTTT
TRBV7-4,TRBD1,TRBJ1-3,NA,CASSLGRGRGRMDRVNTIYF,TGTGCCAGCAGCTTAGGAAGAGGCAGGGGGCGTATGGACAGGGTAAACACCATATATTTT
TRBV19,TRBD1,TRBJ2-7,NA,CASSRETGGFYEQYF,TGTGCCAGTAGTAGAGAGACAGGGGGCTTCTACGAGCAGTACTTC
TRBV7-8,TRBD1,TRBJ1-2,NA,CASSSNRGAGLDYGYTF,TGTGCCAGCAGTTCGAACAGGGGCGCGGGCTTAGACTATGGCTACACCTTC
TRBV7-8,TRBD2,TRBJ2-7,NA,CASRGGTSGVEQYF,TGTGCCAGCAGGGGGGGGACTAGCGGGGTCGAGCAGTACTTC
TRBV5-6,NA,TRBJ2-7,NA,CASSSQGNSYEQYF,TGTGCCAGCAGCTCGCAGGGGAACTCCTACGAGCAGTACTTC
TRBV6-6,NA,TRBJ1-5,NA,CASSPTGRGGSNQPQHF,TGTGCCAGCAGTCCGACGGGTCGGGGAGGTAGCAATCAGCCCCAGCATTTT
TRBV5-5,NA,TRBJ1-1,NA,CASSLPGMSEAFF,TGTGCCAGCAGCTTGCCAGGGATGTCTGAAGCTTTCTTT
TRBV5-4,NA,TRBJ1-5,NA,CASSQEGNQPQHF,TGTGCCAGCAGCCAGGAGGGTAATCAGCCCCAGCATTTT
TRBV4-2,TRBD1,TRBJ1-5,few,CATGGQPYSNQPQHF,TGTGCCACCGGGGGACAGCCGTATAGCAATCAGCCCCAGCATTTT
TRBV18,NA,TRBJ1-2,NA,CASSPDSGSRGYTF,TGTGCCAGCTCACCCGATTCAGGCTCGCGCGGCTACACCTTC
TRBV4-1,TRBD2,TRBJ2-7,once,CASSQGLAYEQYF,TGCGCCAGCAGCCAGGGACTAGCCTACGAGCAGTACTTC
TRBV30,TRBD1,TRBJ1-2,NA,CAWRGTGRGGYTF,TGTGCCTGGAGGGGGACAGGGAGAGGTGGCTACACCTTC
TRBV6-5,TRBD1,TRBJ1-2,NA,CASSSPRTGGYTF,TGTGCCAGCAGTTCCCCCCGGACAGGGGGCTACACCTTC
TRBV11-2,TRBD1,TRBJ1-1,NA,CASSPGTGATEAFF,TGTGCCAGCAGCCCCGGGACAGGGGCCACTGAAGCTTTCTTT
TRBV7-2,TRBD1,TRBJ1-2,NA,CASSPGTGGYGYTF,TGTGCCAGCAGCCCCGGGACAGGGGGCTATGGCTACACCTTC
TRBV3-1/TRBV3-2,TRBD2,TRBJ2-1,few,CASTQTSGANNEQFF,TGTGCCAGCACCCAGACTAGCGGGGCAAACAATGAGCAGTTCTTC